These T cell receptor beta chains were read from a single sample in a study of T-cell memory formation after mild COVID-19. Each CDR3 protein is one row after TCRdb ran MiXCR on the 5' RACE reads. The data hold about 430,000 distinct CDR3 sequences, with more than 20% observed a single time. The sequenced material came from PBMCs or a T cell subset sorted from them (not recorded which). The receptor source for this set is an adult woman who had mild COVID-19 (a few samples of this study predate the infection). Cell type and time point are not known. CDR3s include the opening cysteine and the closing phenylalanine or tryptophan. A D gene is named only where the DNA matches it firmly. Size is stated for part of the rows, as once, few or many counts, or as a class when the clone is expanded.

j_call,d_call,clone_size,v_call,cdr3_aa,cdr3_nt
TRBJ2-1,.,.,TRBV3-1,CASSFIPGPQFF,TGTGCCAGCAGCTTTATTCCCGGGCCGCAGTTCTTC
TRBJ2-3,TRBD2,.,TRBV6-6,CASRPTSGGGTDTQYF,TGTGCCAGCAGGCCGACTAGCGGGGGGGGCACAGATACGCAGTATTTT
TRBJ2-1,.,few,TRBV13,CASSWDNEQFF,TGTGCCAGCAGTTGGGACAATGAGCAGTTCTTC
TRBJ1-1,.,once,TRBV19,CASSIPYTMNTEAFF,TGTGCCAGTAGTATACCGTACACGATGAACACTGAAGCTTTCTTT
TRBJ2-4,.,few,TRBV5-1,CASSPETGTKNIQYF,TGCGCCAGCAGCCCAGAAACAGGAACCAAAAACATTCAGTACTTC
TRBJ2-7,.,few,TRBV7-6,CASSLRRGPSWEQYF,TGTGCCAGCAGCTTAAGGCGGGGCCCTTCGTGGGAGCAGTACTTC
TRBJ2-7,TRBD2,.,TRBV9,CASSVGGLAGVGEQYF,TGTGCCAGCAGCGTAGGGGGTCTAGCGGGAGTCGGGGAGCAGTACTTC
TRBJ2-1,.,.,TRBV24-1,CATSDFGQGYEQFF,TGTGCCACCAGTGATTTTGGCCAGGGCTATGAGCAGTTCTTC
TRBJ2-7,TRBD1,few,TRBV5-1,CASSATGGFYEQYF,TGCGCCAGCAGCGCGACAGGGGGGTTCTACGAGCAGTACTTC
TRBJ2-1,TRBD1,.,TRBV7-3,CASSFGGTGWNEQFF,TGTGCCAGCAGCTTTGGAGGGACAGGCTGGAATGAGCAGTTCTTC
TRBJ1-1,.,few,TRBV20-1,CSAGGIYPFF,TGCAGTGCCGGAGGGATTTACCCTTTCTTT
TRBJ2-7,.,few,TRBV27,CASSLVGDFYEQYF,TGTGCCAGCAGTTTAGTGGGAGACTTCTACGAGCAGTACTTC
TRBJ2-1,TRBD1,.,TRBV11-3,CASSLSPDRGLANEQFF,TGTGCCAGCAGCTTAAGCCCCGACAGGGGGCTGGCCAATGAGCAGTTCTTC
TRBJ1-1,.,.,TRBV5-1,CASSSTRGNQFMNTEAFF,TGCGCCAGCAGCTCAACGAGGGGGAATCAGTTTATGAACACTGAAGCTTTCTTT
TRBJ1-4,.,.,TRBV6-1,CASSDVGLFF,TGTGCCAGCAGTGACGTAGGACTGTTTTTT
TRBJ2-3,.,few,TRBV5-1,CASSLHGTDTQYF,TGCGCCAGCAGCTTACATGGCACAGATACGCAGTATTTT
TRBJ1-1,TRBD1,.,TRBV20-1,CSANDRVGKSEAFF,TGCAGTGCCAACGACAGGGTTGGGAAGTCTGAAGCTTTCTTT
TRBJ2-5,TRBD2,few,TRBV7-2,CASSAGLAGTQYF,TGTGCCAGCAGCGCGGGGCTAGCGGGTACCCAGTACTTC
TRBJ2-7,.,many,TRBV19,CASSVPLATLVEQYF,TGTGCCAGTAGTGTTCCGCTAGCGACCTTGGTTGAGCAGTACTTC
TRBJ1-5,.,.,TRBV6-1,CASSEKNFVGGRQPQHF,TGTGCCAGCAGTGAAAAGAACTTCGTGGGGGGCCGACAGCCCCAGCATTTT
TRBJ2-4,TRBD2,.,TRBV20-1,CRAGVRGGNIQYF,TGCCGGGCGGGGGTTCGGGGAGGAAACATTCAGTACTTC
TRBJ2-2,TRBD2,.,TRBV7-3,CASEAGRTGELFF,TGTGCCAGCGAAGCGGGAAGGACCGGGGAGCTGTTTTTT
TRBJ2-3,.,.,TRBV7-2,CASSLVGTYTDTQYF,TGTGCCAGCAGCTTAGTAGGGACCTACACAGATACGCAGTATTTT
TRBJ1-2,TRBD1,.,TRBV12-3/TRBV12-4,CASSGGQGDGYTF,TGTGCCAGCAGCGGTGGACAGGGTGATGGCTACACCTTC
TRBJ2-5,TRBD1,few,TRBV6-5,CASSDGTGAETQYF,TGTGCCAGCAGTGACGGGACAGGGGCTGAGACCCAGTACTTC
TRBJ2-1,TRBD1,few,TRBV24-1,CATSGETGGYNEQFF,TGTGCCACCAGTGGAGAAACAGGGGGTTACAATGAGCAGTTCTTC
TRBJ2-5,.,.,TRBV4-1,CASSQDRYGTPKGETQYF,TGCGCCAGCAGCCAAGATCGGTACGGGACTCCGAAGGGGGAGACCCAGTACTTC
TRBJ2-3,TRBD2,.,TRBV4-3,CASSQDLGPSGRLTDTQYF,TGCGCCAGCAGCCAAGATTTGGGTCCAAGCGGGAGATTGACAGATACGCAGTATTTT
TRBJ2-5,.,.,TRBV25-1,CASPELRIPKETQYF,TGTGCCAGTCCCGAACTTAGGATCCCGAAAGAGACCCAGTACTTC
TRBJ2-1,TRBD2,few,TRBV11-2,CASTPHSGSDYNEQFF,TGTGCCAGCACCCCCCATAGCGGGAGTGACTACAATGAGCAGTTCTTC
TRBJ2-5,.,.,TRBV5-5,CASSAAEGGQETHYF,TGTGCCAGCAGCGCGGCCGAGGGGGGTCAAGAGACCCATTACTTC
TRBJ2-3,TRBD2,.,TRBV4-3,CASSQDPGGREGTDTQYF,TGCGCCAGCAGCCAAGACCCCGGGGGGCGGGAGGGCACAGATACGCAGTATTTT
TRBJ2-7,.,few,TRBV5-1,CASSFESRSYEQYF,TGCGCCAGCAGCTTTGAAAGCCGCTCCTACGAGCAGTACTTC
TRBJ2-1,.,.,TRBV7-7,CASSLRTGNEQFF,TGTGCTAGCAGCTTAAGGACGGGCAATGAGCAGTTCTTC
TRBJ1-1,.,.,TRBV6-5,CASSRNRDLNTEAFF,TGTGCCAGCAGCCGCAACAGGGATTTGAACACTGAAGCTTTCTTT
TRBJ2-4,.,few,TRBV12-3/TRBV12-4,CASSLRGIQYF,TGTGCCAGCAGTTTAAGGGGCATTCAGTACTTC
TRBJ1-2,.,few,TRBV20-1,CSASRGDYGYTF,TGCAGTGCTAGCCGGGGGGACTATGGCTACACCTTC
TRBJ2-2,TRBD1,few,TRBV7-6,CASSFRDRGRGGELFF,TGTGCCAGCAGCTTCCGGGACAGGGGGCGCGGCGGGGAGCTGTTTTTT
TRBJ2-7,TRBD1,few,TRBV2,CASRPSGTGQGEQYF,TGTGCCAGCAGACCCAGTGGGACAGGTCAGGGGGAGCAGTACTTC
TRBJ2-7,TRBD2,.,TRBV14,CASSQGPMRTRPYEQYF,TGTGCCAGCAGCCAAGGGCCAATGAGGACTAGACCCTACGAGCAGTACTTC
TRBJ2-1,TRBD2,.,TRBV6-5,CASRTLRLAGGPIYNEQFF,TGTGCCAGCAGGACCCTGAGACTAGCGGGAGGGCCTATCTACAATGAGCAGTTCTTC
TRBJ2-2,TRBD2,few,TRBV20-1,CSARVTSGNTGELFF,TGCAGTGCTAGAGTAACTAGCGGGAACACCGGGGAGCTGTTTTTT
TRBJ1-1,TRBD1,few,TRBV5-1,CASSGTGVGNTEAFF,TGCGCCAGCAGCGGGACAGGGGTCGGGAACACTGAAGCTTTCTTT
TRBJ2-7,TRBD1,few,TRBV3-1,CASSPFGTGPYEQYF,TGTGCCAGCAGCCCCTTTGGGACAGGACCCTACGAGCAGTACTTC
TRBJ1-2,TRBD1,.,TRBV5-1,CASSFGQGAGYTF,TGCGCCAGCAGCTTCGGACAGGGGGCAGGCTACACCTTC
TRBJ2-1,TRBD1,few,TRBV24-1,CATDSRTGSGEQFF,TGTGCCACCGATTCGAGGACAGGGTCCGGTGAGCAGTTCTTC
TRBJ2-3,.,.,TRBV7-2,CASSWVGLRTDTQYF,TGTGCCAGCAGCTGGGTTGGGCTCCGCACAGATACGCAGTATTTT
TRBJ2-2,TRBD2,.,TRBV7-8,CASSLAPGTSIVGELFF,TGTGCCAGCAGCTTAGCTCCCGGGACTAGCATTGTCGGGGAGCTGTTTTTT
TRBJ2-5,.,.,TRBV7-8,CASRPGGDQETQYF,TGTGCCAGCAGGCCAGGGGGGGACCAAGAGACCCAGTACTTC
TRBJ2-1,.,.,TRBV7-8,CASSFVGGSYNEQFF,TGTGCCAGCAGCTTTGTGGGCGGCTCCTACAATGAGCAGTTCTTC
TRBJ2-7,.,many,TRBV24-1,CATSSRTEPWQQYF,TGTGCCACCAGTTCCAGAACCGAGCCTTGGCAGCAGTACTTC
TRBJ2-1,TRBD1,.,TRBV20-1,CSAPGQGRGYNKQFF,TGCAGTGCTCCGGGACAGGGCAGAGGCTACAATAAGCAGTTCTTC